Listed below are T cell receptor beta chains from one sample, sequenced in a study of blood T cell repertoires in COVID-19. Here immunoSEQ multiplex PCR was the method, and the copy in TCRdb shows in-frame clones only, minus some. The profile shows some 270,000 clones, roughly nine tenths of them singletons. Sequencing was performed on peripheral blood. The receptors were sampled from a woman in her fifties or sixties who had recovered from COVID-19. The CDR3 runs from the conserved cysteine through the conserved F or W. Fields, in order: V gene, CDR3 length, J gene, CDR3 protein.

>TRBV4-2|15|TRBJ1-4
CASSRPDRANEKLFF
>TRBV10-2|15|TRBJ2-7
CASSEFRGAADEQYF
>TRBV5-1|13|TRBJ1-5
CASSHGENQPQHF
>TRBV6-1|14|TRBJ1-2
CASSESGNNYGYTF
>TRBV6-5|15|TRBJ2-1
CASNLSGGSYNEQFF
>TRBV20-1|13|TRBJ2-5
CSASDDSQETQYF
>TRBV7-3|15|TRBJ2-1
CASSSSGRGDNEQFF
>TRBV13|14|TRBJ2-5
CASSPRTGRETQYF
>TRBV6-5|14|TRBJ1-2
CASTTRSLVYGYTF
>TRBV7-2|16|TRBJ2-7
CASSLEGRTGNYEQYF
>TRBV27|15|TRBJ1-2
CASSPWDRQNYGYTF
>TRBV10-3|13|TRBJ2-1
CAISADWGTEQFF
>TRBV28|15|TRBJ2-7
CATHTQGRVRYEQYF
>TRBV6-5|15|TRBJ1-6
CASLMEWTADSPLHF
>TRBV15|17|TRBJ1-2
CATSRDRGRLTNYGYTF
>TRBV5-1|17|TRBJ2-6
CASSLSGLGGGANVLTF
>TRBV3-1/TRBV3-2|16|TRBJ1-1
CASSQDRTGLATEAFF
>TRBV10-3|17|TRBJ1-5
CAISEARVQGSNQPQHF
>TRBV27|14|TRBJ2-2
CASSWGRGDGELFF
>TRBV2|13|TRBJ1-5
CANSEWGNQPQHF
>TRBV28|11|TRBJ1-1
CASSTDSEAFF
>TRBV10-3|14|TRBJ1-1
CAISLDRQNTEAFF
>TRBV7-9|14|TRBJ2-5
CASSLGGSGGTQYF
>TRBV3-1/TRBV3-2|14|TRBJ2-5
CASSLAGAQETQYF
>TRBV5-6|15|TRBJ2-5
CASSLSWTGRETQYF
>TRBV5-4|15|TRBJ1-6
CASSLNPRLNSPLHF
>TRBV2|10|TRBJ2-2
CASSVRELFF
>TRBV9|13|TRBJ1-2
CASSVGGDYGYTF